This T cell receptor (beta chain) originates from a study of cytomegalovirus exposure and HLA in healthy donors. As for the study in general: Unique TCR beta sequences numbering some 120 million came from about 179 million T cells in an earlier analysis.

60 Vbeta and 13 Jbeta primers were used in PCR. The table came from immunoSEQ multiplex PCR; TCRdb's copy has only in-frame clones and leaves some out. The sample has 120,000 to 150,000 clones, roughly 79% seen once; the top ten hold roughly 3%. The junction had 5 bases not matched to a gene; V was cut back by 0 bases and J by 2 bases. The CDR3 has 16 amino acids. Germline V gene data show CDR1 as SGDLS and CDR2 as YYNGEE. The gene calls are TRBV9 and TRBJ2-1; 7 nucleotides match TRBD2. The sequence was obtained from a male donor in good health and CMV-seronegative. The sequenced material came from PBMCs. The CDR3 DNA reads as TGTGCCAGCAGCGTAGGACAGCGGGGAACCTACAATGAGCAGTTCTTC. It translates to CASSVGQRGTYNEQFF.